A selection of T cell receptor beta chains follows, all from one sample in a study of T cells after yellow fever vaccination. MiXCR, applied by TCRdb to the 5' RACE reads, yields one record per CDR3 protein. The sample has 250,000 to 400,000 distinct CDR3 sequences, 4% to 5.5% seen once; the top ten hold 15% to 20%. Material: PBMCs, obtained 15 days after the yellow fever booster vaccination. These receptors all stem from a man between 18 and 35 years old who received the YFV17D yellow fever vaccine. Both conserved end residues are part of each CDR3. D genes are given only for firm matches. Clone size is not always given. Where it is, it says once, few, many or a class for expanded clones.

V gene,J gene,D gene,clone size,CDR3 DNA,CDR3 protein
TRBV6-6,TRBJ1-5,NA,many,TGTGCCAGCAGTTATGGCTTGGGGCAGCCCCAGCATTTT,CASSYGLGQPQHF
TRBV7-2,TRBJ2-5,NA,few,TGTGCCAGCAGCCTCGCAACTAGCACCCAAGAGACCCAGTACTTC,CASSLATSTQETQYF
TRBV7-2,TRBJ2-5,NA,few,TGTGCCAGCAGCTCATTAGCGGTATTTCAAGAGACCCAGTACTTC,CASSSLAVFQETQYF
TRBV29-1,TRBJ2-5,NA,few,TGCAGCGCCGGAATCAGTGGGGAGACCCAGTACTTC,CSAGISGETQYF
TRBV4-3,TRBJ1-1,TRBD1,many,TGCGCCAGCAGCCTACAGGGGGGGGACAAAGCTTTCTTT,CASSLQGGDKAFF
TRBV7-2,TRBJ2-2,NA,few,TGTGCCAGCACCACCCCGTGGCAGGGGGGTTCCGGGGAGCTGTTTTTT,CASTTPWQGGSGELFF
TRBV5-6,TRBJ2-5,TRBD1,few,TGTGCCAGCAGCTGGGGGACAGGTGACGAGACCCAGTACTTC,CASSWGTGDETQYF
TRBV5-1,TRBJ1-2,NA,NA,TGCGCCAGCAGCTTGCTGGGGGCCGCGGGCTATGGCTACACCTTC,CASSLLGAAGYGYTF
TRBV12-3/TRBV12-4,TRBJ2-5,TRBD1,few,TGTGCCAGCAGCCGGGACAGTTCGAAAGAGACCCAGTACTTC,CASSRDSSKETQYF
TRBV20-1,TRBJ2-5,NA,many,TGCAGTGCTGAAACCGGGACATTGGAAGAGACCCAGTACTTC,CSAETGTLEETQYF